Presented here are 18 T cell receptor beta chains from one specimen sequenced in a study of CD8+CD57+ T cells in acquired aplastic anemia. Using genomic DNA as the template, TCR beta VDJ and CDR3 profiling was carried out. One entry per CDR3 protein results from TCRdb running MiXCR on the reads. This table has a few hundred thousand distinct CDR3 sequences, around 32% appearing once. Whoever was chosen for sequencing had shown CD8+CD57+ cell expansion by flow cytometry. The sample taken for sequencing was sorted CD4+, CD8+, or CD8+CD57+ T cells (not recorded which) from PBMCs. These receptor sequences come from a human donor with aplastic anemia.

The V call is TRBV7-2, the J call TRBJ2-7; a possible D gene is TRBD1 (9 bases). Germline lookup yields CDR1 SGHTA and CDR2 FQGNSA. Trimming shortened V by 7 bases and J by 8 bases, and 24 bases separated the two germline ends. The CDR3 is made up of 15 amino acids. The CDR3 region is CASTTGGAGGVQQYF. CDR3 bases: TGTGCCAGCACTACAGGGGGCGCGGGGGGAGTCCAGCAGTACTTC. Full variable domain (rest looked up from reference TRBV7-2 and TRBJ2-7): GAGVSQSPSNKVTEKGKDVELRCDPISGHTALYWYRQSLGQGLEFLIYFQGNSAPDKSGLPSDRFSAERTGGSVSTLTIQRTQQEDSAVYLCASTTGGAGGVQQYFGPGTRLTVT.

This clonotype was observed a handful of times. The CDR3 loop is CASGRGRENDEQYF. Written as DNA, the CDR3 is TGTGCCAGCGGACGGGGCAGGGAGAACGACGAGCAGTACTTC. V and J are TRBV4-2 and TRBJ2-7; D is tentatively TRBD1 or TRBD2 (5 bases each). CDR1 LGHNA and CDR2 YNFKEQ come from the germline V gene. CDR3 length: 14 amino acids. Trimming shortened V by 8 bases and J by 5 bases, and 19 bases separated the two germline ends.

This clonotype was picked up a small number of times. The chain links TRBV20-1 to TRBJ2-1; 11 nucleotides line up with TRBD2. This CDR3 has 13 residues. Germline-derived CDR1 and CDR2 are DFQATT and SNEGSKA (reference sequence). The trim removed 6 bases at V and 7 bases at J, leaving 5 bases unmatched. The CDR3, as DNA: TGCAGTGCCCCCGCTAGCGGGAGGAATGAGCAGTTCTTC. Residues: CSAPASGRNEQFF.

This sequence joins TRBV2 and TRBJ1-1; tentative D call: TRBD1 (5 bases). The CDR3 sequence is 14 residues long. V was trimmed by 8 bases and J by 8 bases, leaving 21 bases between them. Per the germline V gene, CDR1 is SNHLY and CDR2 is FYNNEI. CDR3 residues: CASYQGAQSTEAFF. In DNA form, the CDR3 reads TGTGCCAGCTATCAGGGCGCACAGTCTACCGAAGCTTTCTTT. Filled out from reference TRBV2 and TRBJ1-1, the complete variable domain reads EPEVTQTPSHQVTQMGQEVILRCVPISNHLYFYWYRQILGQKVEFLVSFYNNEISEKSEIFDDQFSVERPDGSNFTLKIRSTKLEDSAMYFCASYQGAQSTEAFFGQGTRLTVV.

This rearrangement joins TRBV6-4 to TRBJ1-5; TRBD1 is a possible D gene (5 bases). Deletions cut 11 bases from V and 0 bases from J, with 17 bases between. The CDR3 length is 15 residues. CDR1 MRHNA and CDR2 SNTAGT come from the germline V gene. CDR3 region: CAGKWGSYSNQPQHF. The CDR3 nucleotides read TGTGCCGGGAAGTGGGGGTCCTATAGCAATCAGCCCCAGCATTTT.

Turning to this clonotype: A much larger clone lies a single base off, so this may be a read error. The rearrangement uses TRBV10-3 and TRBJ1-5, with D possibly TRBD1 on 5 matching bases. The CDR3 is 16 amino acids. The V gene lost 10 bases and the J gene lost 0 bases, with 19 bases spanning the gap. Germline values: CDR1 ENHRY, CDR2 SYGVKD. The chain's CDR3 is CASSPRGDHSNQPQHF. CDR3 nucleotide sequence: TGTGCCAGCAGCCCCCGAGGGGACCATAGCAATCAGCCCCAGCATTTT.

This clonotype has only a few counts. The gene calls are TRBV6-1 and TRBJ1-4; the D gene is possibly TRBD1 (5 bases). Germline CDR1 is MNHNS and CDR2 is SASEGT. The V end lost 3 bases, the J end lost 11 bases, and 13 bases lay between the germline ends. The CDR3 is 13 amino acids. DNA of the CDR3: TGTGCCAGCAGTGACCCAGGGACGAGGAAACTGTTTTTT. It yields the protein CASSDPGTRKLFF.

This chain joins TRBV2 and TRBJ1-6, with D maybe TRBD1 (5 bases). With 6 bases removed from V and 10 bases from J, the gap between germline ends came to 19 bases. This CDR3 comprises 15 residues. Per the germline V gene, CDR1 is SNHLY and CDR2 is FYNNEI. The CDR3 spells CASRDRGEWVSPLHF. In nucleotides, the CDR3 is TGTGCCAGCAGGGACCGGGGGGAGTGGGTCTCACCCCTCCACTTT.

This clonotype was seen only a few times. CDR3 amino acids: CASSPTTGGYEQYF. The CDR3 coding sequence is TGTGCCAGCAGTCCTACGACAGGGGGCTACGAGCAGTACTTC. V is TRBV6-1 and J is TRBJ2-7; 9 nucleotides match TRBD1. Germline-derived CDR1 and CDR2 are MNHNS and SASEGT. The CDR3 has 14 amino acids. Trimming cost V 5 bases and J 3 bases; bases outside gene matches: 5.

About this clonotype itself: This may come from a read error, since a much larger clone is one base off. The chain couples TRBV2 to TRBJ1-5, with no clear D. CDR3 length: 16 amino acids. Germline values: CDR1 SNHLY, CDR2 FYNNEI. The CDR3 region has the DNA TGTGCCTGCAGTAGGACGGCCCACGAGGGCAATCAGCCCCAGCATTTT. It codes for CACSRTAHEGNQPQHF.

This clonotype was seen ten or more times. This rearrangement joins TRBV29-1 to TRBJ1-1, with D unresolved. The V and J ends lost 3 bases and 3 bases respectively, with 5 bases between them. The germline gives CDR1 SQVTM, CDR2 ANQGSEA. The CDR3 spans 11 residues. The CDR3 region is CSVEPDTEAFF. CDR3 sequence (DNA): TGCAGCGTTGAGCCGGACACTGAAGCTTTCTTT.

Of note for this clonotype: A read error may be the cause here, since a much bigger clone is one base away. Given the absence of the conserved phenylalanine or tryptophan at the CDR3 end, a read error is likely. The chain employs TRBV24-1 and TRBJ1-5, with TRBD1 as a possible D gene (5 bases). This CDR3 contains 13 residues. Per the germline V gene, CDR1 is KGHDR and CDR2 is SFDVKD. With 0 bases removed from V and 9 bases from J, the gap between germline ends came to 8 bases. CDR3: CATSDLSGGPQHL. In DNA form, the CDR3 reads TGTGCCACCAGTGATTTGAGTGGGGGGCCCCAGCATCTT.

This clonotype appeared many times. This chain uses TRBV24-1 with TRBJ2-5; D may correspond to TRBD1 or TRBD2 (5 bases each). Per the germline V gene, CDR1 is KGHDR and CDR2 is SFDVKD. V shed 5 bases and J shed 5 bases, with 20 bases lying between them. The CDR3 runs 16 residues. The CDR3 region has the DNA TGTGCCACCAGTGGTCCGGGACCCCGAGGCGGGGAGACCCAGTACTTC. Protein product: CATSGPGPRGGETQYF.

This clonotype was recorded many times. This sequence joins TRBV10-2 and TRBJ2-3, with D unclear. V was cut by 7 bases and J by 1 base, with 12 bases left in between. Germline V gene lookup returns CDR1 WSHSY and CDR2 SAAADI. The CDR3 consists of 14 residues. This chain's CDR3 is CASTVRHRTDTQYF. CDR3 in DNA: TGCGCCAGCACTGTGAGACACCGCACAGATACGCAGTATTTT.

The genes are TRBV5-1 and TRBJ1-1; D possibly corresponds to TRBD1 (6 bases). The CDR3 spans 14 residues. Germline V CDR1 and CDR2: SGHRS, YFSETQ. The germline V and J ends were trimmed by 3 bases and 1 base, with 10 bases remaining between them. This CDR3 is CASSWDIENTEAFF. In DNA, the CDR3 is TGCGCCAGCAGCTGGGACATCGAGAACACTGAAGCTTTCTTT. Full variable domain (rest looked up from reference TRBV5-1 and TRBJ1-1): KAGVTQTPRYLIKTRGQQVTLSCSPISGHRSVSWYQQTPGQGLQFLFEYFSETQRNKGNFPGRFSGRQFSNSRSEMNVSTLELGDSALYLCASSWDIENTEAFFGQGTRLTVV.

This clonotype has a count of ten or more. The rearrangement joins TRBV7-2 to TRBJ1-5; D remains ambiguous. Germline V CDR1 and CDR2: SGHTA, FQGNSA. The ends were cut back, 1 base at V and 2 bases at J, with 3 bases in the middle. The CDR3 totals 13 residues. CDR3 sequence reads: CASSLVGNQPQHF. For the CDR3, the DNA is TGTGCCAGCAGCTTAGTAGGCAATCAGCCCCAGCATTTT.

V and J are TRBV7-2 and TRBJ1-5; D call uncertain. Germline V CDR1 and CDR2: SGHTA, FQGNSA. This CDR3 is 13 amino acids long. Trimming took 1 base from V and 7 from J, leaving 8 bases between them. CDR3 sequence reads: CASSLGGLQPQHF. DNA for the CDR3: TGTGCCAGCAGCTTAGGCGGGTTGCAGCCCCAGCATTTT.

The chain is built from TRBV19 and TRBJ2-4; D is perhaps TRBD1 (6 bases). The ends were cut back, 9 bases at V and 0 bases at J, with 18 bases in the middle. Germline loops: CDR1 LNHDA, CDR2 SQIVND (reference sequence). The CDR3 length is 16 residues. The CDR3 DNA sequence: TGTGCCAGCGCTCTCTCAGGGGTGATAGCCAAAAACATTCAGTACTTC. As protein: CASALSGVIAKNIQYF. The full variable domain, in which reference TRBV19 and TRBJ2-4 provide the parts outside the CDR3, is DGGITQSPKYLFRKEGQNVTLSCEQNLNHDAMYWYRQDPGQGLRLIYYSQIVNDFQKGDIAEGYSVSREKKESFPLTVTSAQKNPTAFYLCASALSGVIAKNIQYFGAGTRLSVL.